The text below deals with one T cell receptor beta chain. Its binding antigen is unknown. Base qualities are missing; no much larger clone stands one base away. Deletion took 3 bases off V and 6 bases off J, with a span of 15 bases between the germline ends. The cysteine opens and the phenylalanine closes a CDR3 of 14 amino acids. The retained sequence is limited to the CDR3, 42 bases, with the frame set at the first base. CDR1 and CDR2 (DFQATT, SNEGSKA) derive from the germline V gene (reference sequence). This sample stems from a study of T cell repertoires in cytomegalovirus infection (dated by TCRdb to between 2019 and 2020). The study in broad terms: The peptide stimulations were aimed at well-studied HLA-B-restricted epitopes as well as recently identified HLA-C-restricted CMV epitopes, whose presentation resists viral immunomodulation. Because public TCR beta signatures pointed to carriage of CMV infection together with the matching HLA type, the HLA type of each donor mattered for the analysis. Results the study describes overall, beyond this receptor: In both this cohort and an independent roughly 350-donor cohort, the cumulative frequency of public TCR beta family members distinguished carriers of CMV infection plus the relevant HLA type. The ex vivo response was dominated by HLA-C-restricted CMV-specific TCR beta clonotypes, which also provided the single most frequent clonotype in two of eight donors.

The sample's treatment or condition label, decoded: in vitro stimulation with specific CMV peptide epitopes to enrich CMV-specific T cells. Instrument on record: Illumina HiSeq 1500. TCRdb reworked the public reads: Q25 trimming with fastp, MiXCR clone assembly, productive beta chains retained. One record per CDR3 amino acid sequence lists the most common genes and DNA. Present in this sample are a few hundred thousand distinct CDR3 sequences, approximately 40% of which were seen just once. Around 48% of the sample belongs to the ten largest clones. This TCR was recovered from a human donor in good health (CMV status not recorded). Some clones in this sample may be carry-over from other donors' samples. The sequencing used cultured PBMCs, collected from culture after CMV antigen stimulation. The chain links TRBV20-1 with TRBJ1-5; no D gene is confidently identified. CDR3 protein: CSASPAGFRQPQHF. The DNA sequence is TGCAGTGCTAGCCCCGCGGGTTTTCGTCAGCCCCAGCATTTT.